The T cell receptor (beta chain) described here comes from a study of post-analysis software for immune sequencing data. At the level of the study: The cohort encompassed relapsing-remitting, secondary progressive and progressive-relapsing multiple sclerosis disease courses.

Notes on the study in general: Normalized Chao1 diversity in multiple sclerosis patients fell significantly below that of controls. Pronounced co-clustering by F measure was evident among identically batched samples. Four to six TRBV segments appeared more often in patients than in controls, and TRBV5-6, TRBV5-1 and TRBV20-1 were among these.

Researchers reported that TCR beta cDNA libraries carried unique molecular identifiers. Researchers reported 520,000 or so cDNA molecules coming from approximately 1 to 10 million T cells. TCRdb processed the PCR reads anew with MiXCR; each CDR3 protein has one entry. The sample lists about half a million distinct CDR3 sequences, 45% seen once, with around an eighth in the top ten. This clonotype was counted only a few times. Its antigen is currently unknown. The germline V gene encodes CDR1 SQVTM and CDR2 ANQGSEA. V gave up 4 bases and J gave up 5 bases; unmatched junction bases: 7. This CDR3 comprises 13 residues.

The chain is built from TRBV29-1 and TRBJ1-2; 7 bases are a match to TRBD1. The sequence derives from a girl aged 5-17 years with multiple sclerosis. Sequencing was done on a sample of blood. The CDR3 sequence is CSVVAGGGYGYTF. In DNA form, the CDR3 reads TGCAGCGTTGTGGCAGGGGGAGGGTATGGCTACACCTTC.